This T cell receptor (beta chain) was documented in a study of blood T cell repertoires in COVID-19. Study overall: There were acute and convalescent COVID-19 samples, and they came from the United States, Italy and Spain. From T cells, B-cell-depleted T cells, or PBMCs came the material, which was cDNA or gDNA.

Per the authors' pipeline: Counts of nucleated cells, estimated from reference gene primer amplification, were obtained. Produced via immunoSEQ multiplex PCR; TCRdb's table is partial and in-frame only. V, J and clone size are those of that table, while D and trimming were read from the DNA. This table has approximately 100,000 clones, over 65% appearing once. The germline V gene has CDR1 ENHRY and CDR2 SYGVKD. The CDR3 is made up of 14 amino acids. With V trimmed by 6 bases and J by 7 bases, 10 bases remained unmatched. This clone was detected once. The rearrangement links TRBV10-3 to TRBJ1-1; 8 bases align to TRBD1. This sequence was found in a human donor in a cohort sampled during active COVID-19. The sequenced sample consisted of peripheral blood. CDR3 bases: TGTGCCATCAGGAAGGGACAGGATAGCAGTGAAGCTTTCTTT. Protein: CAIRKGQDSSEAFF.